This T cell receptor (beta chain) was sequenced during a study of human T cells and chemical hapten exposure. Study at large: Small volume differences among pooled libraries mainly caused per-sample TCR yield variation.

This clonotype was counted between two and nine times. The antigen is undetermined. Specified time point: patch test 1, 2 weeks after DPC sensitization. Treatment meaning: therapeutic diphenylcyclopropenone sensitization with weekly scalp DPC. General study points: Significantly more large CDR3 similarity clusters were formed by expanded TCRs than by controls.

TCRdb recomputed calls from the RACE reads with MiXCR, one row per CDR3 protein. The sample has 74,000 or so distinct CDR3 sequences; 10% are singletons. Germline CDR1 DFQATT, CDR2 SNEGSKA (reference sequence). Germline trimming cut 0 bases from V and 6 bases from J; bases unmatched to any gene: 10. This CDR3 is built from 15 residues. The source material was whole blood, sampled in connection with sensitization to the hapten diphenylcyclopropenone (DPC). The TCR was taken from a woman between 45 and 65 years old with alopecia areata. Some clones in this sample may be carry-over from other donors' samples. The chain recombines TRBV20-1 with TRBJ1-1, with TRBD1 matching over 7 bases. The chain's CDR3 is CSARDSGRGLAEAFF. CDR3 bases: TGCAGTGCTAGAGATTCAGGCAGGGGGTTAGCTGAAGCTTTCTTT.